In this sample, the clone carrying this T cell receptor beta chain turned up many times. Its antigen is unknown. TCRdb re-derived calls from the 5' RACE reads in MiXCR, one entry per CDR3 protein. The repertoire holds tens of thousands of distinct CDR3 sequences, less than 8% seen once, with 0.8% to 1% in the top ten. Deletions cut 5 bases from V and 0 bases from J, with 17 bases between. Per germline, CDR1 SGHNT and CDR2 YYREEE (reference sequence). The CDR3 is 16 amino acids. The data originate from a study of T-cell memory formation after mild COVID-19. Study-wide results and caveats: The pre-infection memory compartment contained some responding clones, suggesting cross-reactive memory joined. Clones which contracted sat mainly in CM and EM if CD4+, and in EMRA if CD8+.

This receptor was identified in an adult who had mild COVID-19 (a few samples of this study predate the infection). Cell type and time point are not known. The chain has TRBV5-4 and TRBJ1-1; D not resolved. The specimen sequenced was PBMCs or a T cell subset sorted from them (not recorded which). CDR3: CASSTPYGRMNTEAFF. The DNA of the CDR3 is TGTGCCAGCAGTACGCCTTATGGGCGGATGAACACTGAAGCTTTCTTT.